This TCR beta chain was sequenced in a study of T-cell memory formation after mild COVID-19. The study, taken as a whole, reports: Some clones that responded were present in memory (sampled pre-infection), which suggests cross-reactive memory joined. Clones contracting across day 15 to 85 had a balanced CD4/CD8 profile; later expanding clones leaned CD4+.

Employing constant-segment primers, 5'RACE generated TCR alpha and TCR beta cDNA libraries bearing sample barcodes and UMIs. Using its own MiXCR run on the 5' RACE reads, TCRdb lists one record per CDR3 protein. The sample carries 250,000 or so distinct CDR3 sequences, around 17% recorded once. Note on this clonotype: Antigen unknown.

This CDR3 is built from 14 residues. CDR1 and CDR2 (germline): SGHRS, YFSETQ. Trimming cost V 0 bases and J 8 bases, with 14 bases left between them. V gene TRBV5-1 combines with J gene TRBJ1-2; D ambiguous. The receptor was derived from a man between 18 and 29 years old who had mild COVID-19 (a few samples of this study predate the infection). Cell type and time point are not known. The sequenced material came from PBMCs or a T cell subset sorted from them (not recorded which). CDR3 sequence reads: CASSLEEGLLGYTF. In nucleotides, the CDR3 is TGCGCCAGCAGCTTGGAGGAGGGTTTACTGGGCTACACCTTC. Supplemented by reference TRBV5-1 and TRBJ1-2, the full variable domain reads KAGVTQTPRYLIKTRGQQVTLSCSPISGHRSVSWYQQTPGQGLQFLFEYFSETQRNKGNFPGRFSGRQFSNSRSEMNVSTLELGDSALYLCASSLEEGLLGYTFGSGTRLTVV.